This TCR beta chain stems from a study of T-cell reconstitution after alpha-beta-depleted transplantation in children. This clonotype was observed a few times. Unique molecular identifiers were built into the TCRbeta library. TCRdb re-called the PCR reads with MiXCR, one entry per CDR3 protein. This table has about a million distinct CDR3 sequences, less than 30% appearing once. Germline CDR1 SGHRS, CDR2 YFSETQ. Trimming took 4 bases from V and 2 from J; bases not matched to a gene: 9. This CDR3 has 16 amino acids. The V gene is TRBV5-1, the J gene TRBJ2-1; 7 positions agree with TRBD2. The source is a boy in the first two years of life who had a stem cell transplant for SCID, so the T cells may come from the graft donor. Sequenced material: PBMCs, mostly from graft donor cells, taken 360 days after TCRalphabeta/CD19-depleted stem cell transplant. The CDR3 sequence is CASSLPPRGAYNEQFF. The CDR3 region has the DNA TGCGCCAGCAGCCTACCGCCTCGGGGGGCCTACAATGAGCAGTTCTTC.